Shown below are 5 T cell receptor beta chains from a single sample sequenced in a study of cytomegalovirus exposure and HLA in healthy donors. The PCR made use of 60 Vbeta and 13 Jbeta primers. Sequenced by immunoSEQ multiplex PCR; TCRdb stores in-frame clones only, minus some. This sample yields around 180,000 clones, of which over 75% are seen a single time; more than 0.45% belongs to the top ten. Specimen: PBMCs. The receptors were gathered from a woman aged 45-59 years in good health and CMV-seronegative.

V and J are TRBV6-5 and TRBJ2-1; perhaps TRBD2 as D (5 bases). Germline loops: CDR1 MNHEY, CDR2 SVGAGI. V shed 6 bases and J shed 0 bases, with 12 bases lying between them. The CDR3 runs to 15 residues. Here the CDR3 DNA reads TGTGCCAGCAGAGATTTCCGGGGCTCCTACAATGAGCAGTTCTTC. It is translated as CASRDFRGSYNEQFF.

The CDR3 DNA reads TGTGCCAGCCACGACTTCTATGGCTACACCTTC. Amino acid sequence: CASHDFYGYTF. The V and J genes are TRBV28 and TRBJ1-2; D uncertain. The CDR3 extends over 11 amino acids. The germline V gene encodes CDR1 MDHEN and CDR2 SYDVKM. Deletions cut 8 bases from V and 4 bases from J, with 8 bases between.

This rearrangement joins TRBV10-3 to TRBJ2-7; 7 nucleotides align to TRBD1. The CDR3 has 13 residues. CDR1 and CDR2 from the germline V gene are ENHRY and SYGVKD. V dropped 2 bases and J dropped 6; count of bases not matched to a gene: 4. The CDR3 region is CAISEVSGGEQYF. The CDR3 bases are TGTGCCATCAGTGAGGTGTCAGGGGGCGAGCAGTACTTC.

This chain links TRBV11-2 with TRBJ1-1; the match to TRBD1 covers 7 bases. CDR1 SGHAT and CDR2 FQNNGV come from the germline V gene. V was clipped by 3 bases and J by 1 base; unmatched bases: 2. The CDR3 has 14 residues. In nucleotides, the CDR3 is TGTGCCAGCAGCTTCTCAGGGGGGAACACTGAAGCTTTCTTT. Translation: CASSFSGGNTEAFF.

The chain uses TRBV9 and TRBJ2-3, with 7 nucleotides matching TRBD2. Per the germline V gene, CDR1 is SGDLS and CDR2 is YYNGEE. The CDR3 covers 15 residues. J was trimmed by 0 bases and V by 3 bases; bases with no gene match: 4. CDR3 protein: CASSASSGSTDTQYF. CDR3 sequence (DNA): TGTGCCAGCAGCGCATCTAGCGGAAGCACAGATACGCAGTATTTT. Full variable domain (rest looked up from reference TRBV9 and TRBJ2-3): DSGVTQTPKHLITATGQRVTLRCSPRSGDLSVYWYQQSLDQGLQFLIQYYNGEERAKGNILERFSAQQFPDLHSELNLSSLELGDSALYFCASSASSGSTDTQYFGPGTRLTVL.